These T cell receptor beta chains were read from a single sample in a study of glioma-infiltrating T cells after dendritic cell vaccination. Repertoires were generated with immunoSEQ multiplex PCR, while TCRdb's copy carries only in-frame clones and drops some. The sample carries under 100,000 clones, about 84% recorded once. The sample consisted of blood, taken before dendritic cell vaccination. The receptors shown here come from a human donor with glioblastoma. The CDR3 runs from the conserved cysteine through the conserved F or W. The order of the fields is V gene, clone size, D gene, J gene, CDR3 protein, CDR3 DNA. D genes are given only for firm matches. Clone size, where shown, is once, few, many, or a class for clones that have expanded.

TRBV4-1	-	-	TRBJ1-3	CASSQVAGGRGNTIYF	TGCGCCAGCAGCCAAGTGGCAGGTGGTCGTGGAAACACCATATATTTT
TRBV19	-	-	TRBJ2-7	CASSISQYSGYEQYF	TGTGCCAGTAGTATCTCGCAGTATTCGGGGTACGAGCAGTACTTC
TRBV5-1	-	TRBD2	TRBJ2-2	CASSAGLAGSTGELFF	TGCGCCAGCAGCGCGGGACTAGCGGGGAGCACCGGGGAGCTGTTTTTT
TRBV29-1	-	TRBD1	TRBJ1-2	CSVTGEPGYTF	TGCAGCGTTACAGGGGAGCCTGGCTACACCTTC
TRBV5-1	-	-	TRBJ1-4	CASSPAGGKEEKLFF	TGCGCCAGCAGCCCGGCGGGGGGGAAGGAGGAAAAACTGTTTTTT
TRBV6-5	-	-	TRBJ1-1	CASSSILSGAEAFF	TGTGCCAGCAGTTCGATTTTATCAGGGGCTGAAGCTTTCTTT
TRBV5-4	-	-	TRBJ1-2	CASSSPGAPANYGYTF	TGTGCCAGCAGCTCACCAGGCGCCCCAGCTAACTATGGCTACACCTTC
TRBV7-9	-	-	TRBJ2-7	CASSLVRDTPIEQYF	TGTGCCAGCAGCTTAGTCCGGGACACACCTATCGAGCAGTACTTC
TRBV7-9	-	TRBD1	TRBJ1-5	CASSSPGTENQPQHF	TGTGCCAGCAGCTCTCCCGGGACAGAAAATCAGCCCCAGCATTTT
TRBV19	-	TRBD1	TRBJ2-7	CASSIFFGDSYEQYF	TGTGCCAGTAGTATTTTTTTTGGGGACAGTTACGAGCAGTACTTC
TRBV7-3	-	-	TRBJ2-3	CASSLGQRTDTQYF	TGTGCCAGCAGCCTGGGTCAGCGAACAGATACGCAGTATTTT
TRBV4-2	-	TRBD2	TRBJ2-3	CASSLSSGGATDTQYF	TGTGCCAGCAGCCTCTCTAGCGGGGGGGCGACAGATACGCAGTATTTT
TRBV18	-	TRBD2	TRBJ2-7	CASSRTSGEGKIAYEQYF	TGTGCCAGCTCAAGGACTAGCGGGGAGGGGAAAATCGCCTACGAGCAGTACTTC
TRBV7-9	few	-	TRBJ1-4	CASSSTVGTNEKLFF	TGTGCCAGCAGCTCCACGGTCGGAACTAATGAAAAACTGTTTTTT
TRBV19	-	-	TRBJ1-1	CASNGRLNTEAFF	TGTGCCAGTAATGGGCGTCTGAACACTGAAGCTTTCTTT
TRBV6-1	-	-	TRBJ2-5	CASSEDSTGWETQYF	TGTGCCAGCAGTGAAGACAGCACAGGATGGGAGACCCAGTACTTC
TRBV18	-	-	TRBJ2-5	CASSPSRTEETQYF	TGTGCCAGCTCACCAAGTAGGACAGAGGAGACCCAGTACTTC
TRBV4-2	-	-	TRBJ1-1	CASKGHPENTEAFF	TGTGCCAGCAAGGGGCACCCGGAGAACACTGAAGCTTTCTTT
TRBV27	-	-	TRBJ2-7	CASSLGGPYYTYEQYF	TGTGCCAGCAGTTTAGGAGGGCCCTATTATACCTACGAGCAGTACTTC
TRBV5-8	-	TRBD2	TRBJ2-3	CASSLGGLGSDTQYF	TGTGCCAGCAGCTTGGGGGGACTAGGCTCAGATACGCAGTATTTT
TRBV10-3	-	TRBD1	TRBJ1-1	CAISELEDRLSEAFF	TGTGCCATCAGTGAATTGGAGGACAGGCTGTCTGAAGCTTTCTTT
TRBV7-2	-	TRBD2	TRBJ2-3	CASSLEGGGATQYF	TGTGCCAGCAGCTTAGAGGGCGGGGGAGCGACGCAGTATTTT
TRBV11-2	-	-	TRBJ1-1	CASSRELPTEAFF	TGTGCCAGCAGCCGTGAACTCCCCACTGAAGCTTTCTTT
TRBV5-6	-	TRBD1	TRBJ2-7	CASSLGDRAEQYF	TGTGCCAGCAGCTTGGGCGACAGGGCCGAGCAGTACTTC
TRBV2	once	TRBD1	TRBJ2-1	CASSAGGPYNEQFF	TGTGCCAGCAGTGCAGGGGGCCCCTACAATGAGCAGTTCTTC
TRBV19	-	-	TRBJ2-1	CASSLDNEQFF	TGTGCCAGTAGTCTTGACAATGAGCAGTTCTTC
TRBV19	-	TRBD2	TRBJ2-1	CASSILAGNYNEQFF	TGTGCCAGTAGTATCTTAGCGGGGAATTACAATGAGCAGTTCTTC
TRBV5-6	-	-	TRBJ1-3	CASSLSVGYTIYF	TGTGCCAGCAGCTTGTCTGTTGGCTACACCATATATTTT
TRBV10-1	-	-	TRBJ2-7	CASSGATEEYEQYF	TGCGCCAGCAGTGGGGCGACGGAGGAATACGAGCAGTACTTC
TRBV27	-	-	TRBJ2-6	CASSLAGAGANVLTF	TGTGCCAGCAGTTTAGCCGGGGCTGGGGCCAACGTCCTGACTTTC
TRBV7-3	-	-	TRBJ2-2	CASSLSRDTGELFF	TGTGCCAGCAGCTTATCTCGGGACACCGGGGAGCTGTTTTTT
TRBV5-1	-	-	TRBJ1-2	CASSSLDSSYGHTF	TGCGCCAGCAGCTCCTTGGACAGCTCCTATGGCCACACCTTC
TRBV4-2	few	TRBD2	TRBJ2-3	CASSLTSFSTDTQYF	TGTGCCAGCAGCCTGACTAGCTTTAGCACAGATACGCAGTATTTT
TRBV7-3	-	TRBD1	TRBJ2-3	CASSSGTGGWTDTQYF	TGTGCCAGCAGCTCAGGGACAGGGGGCTGGACAGATACGCAGTATTTT
TRBV4-1	once	TRBD2	TRBJ2-5	CASSLLTSGSSVEQYF	TGCGCCAGCAGCCTCCTGACTAGCGGGAGCTCTGTTGAGCAGTACTTC
TRBV2	-	TRBD2	TRBJ2-3	CATLRVAGTTDTQYF	TGTGCCACCCTGCGGGTAGCGGGGACCACAGATACGCAGTATTTT
TRBV30	-	TRBD1	TRBJ2-7	CAWTESRQGDLEQYF	TGTGCCTGGACTGAGAGTCGTCAGGGGGATCTCGAGCAGTACTTC
TRBV18	-	TRBD1	TRBJ2-7	CASSPQGQASYEQYF	TGTGCCAGCTCACCACAGGGACAGGCCTCCTACGAGCAGTACTTC
TRBV19	-	TRBD2	TRBJ2-1	CASSMTSGRPQFF	TGTGCCAGTAGTATGACTAGCGGGAGGCCGCAGTTCTTC
TRBV11-3	-	-	TRBJ1-1	CASSLYEYTEAFF	TGTGCCAGCAGCTTATACGAGTACACTGAAGCTTTCTTT
TRBV5-1	-	TRBD1	TRBJ1-5	CASSLQPTGDSNQPQHF	TGCGCCAGCAGCCTTCAACCGACAGGGGATAGCAATCAGCCCCAGCATTTT
TRBV6-5	-	-	TRBJ1-2	CASTKFLGGDYGYTF	TGTGCCAGCACCAAGTTCCTTGGGGGGGACTATGGCTACACCTTC
TRBV5-1	-	-	TRBJ1-6	CASSLVLNSPLHF	TGCGCCAGCAGCTTGGTCCTCAATTCACCCCTCCACTTT
TRBV6-6	-	TRBD2	TRBJ2-5	CASSLAGGWGKETQYF	TGTGCCAGCAGCCTCGCGGGGGGGTGGGGGAAAGAGACCCAGTACTTC
TRBV5-6	-	-	TRBJ1-5	CASSLSGPGNQPQHF	TGTGCCAGCAGCTTGAGTGGTCCAGGTAATCAGCCCCAGCATTTT
TRBV2	-	-	TRBJ2-2	CASSVEGNTGELFF	TGTGCCAGCAGTGTGGAGGGGAACACCGGGGAGCTGTTTTTT
TRBV5-1	-	TRBD1	TRBJ1-1	CATGQGANTEAFF	TGCGCCACCGGCCAGGGGGCGAACACTGAAGCTTTCTTT
TRBV19	-	TRBD1	TRBJ1-1	CASSQQGRGTEAFF	TGTGCCAGTAGCCAACAGGGGAGAGGAACTGAAGCTTTCTTT
TRBV27	-	-	TRBJ1-2	CASSWAGAHRYGYTF	TGTGCCAGCAGTTGGGCGGGGGCGCATCGCTATGGCTACACCTTC
TRBV11-1	-	-	TRBJ2-2	CASSLGFLEGELFF	TGTGCCAGCAGCTTAGGGTTCTTGGAGGGGGAGCTGTTTTTT
TRBV10-3	-	-	TRBJ1-3	CAISHRDGNTIYF	TGTGCCATCAGCCACAGGGATGGAAACACCATATATTTT
TRBV6-1	-	-	TRBJ1-2	CASSDRGLYTF	TGTGCCAGCAGTGATCGGGGTTTGTACACCTTC
TRBV30	-	-	TRBJ1-1	CAWSKPGGDTEAFF	TGTGCCTGGAGTAAACCGGGAGGGGACACTGAAGCTTTCTTT
TRBV6-5	-	TRBD1	TRBJ2-7	CASSITGTGGFEQYF	TGTGCCAGCAGCATCACCGGGACAGGGGGCTTCGAGCAGTACTTC
TRBV10-3	-	-	TRBJ2-3	CAQSRAFTDTQYF	TGTGCCCAAAGCAGGGCGTTCACAGATACGCAGTATTTT
TRBV7-3	-	TRBD2	TRBJ2-1	CASSLTGLAGEQFF	TGTGCCAGCAGCTTAACGGGACTAGCTGGTGAGCAGTTCTTC
TRBV4-2	-	-	TRBJ2-3	CASSQGLALFTDTQYF	TGTGCCAGCAGCCAGGGGCTTGCCCTGTTTACAGATACGCAGTATTTT
TRBV18	-	-	TRBJ1-3	CASSQGSGNTIYF	TGTGCCAGCTCGCAGGGGAGTGGAAACACCATATATTTT
TRBV7-9	-	-	TRBJ1-2	CASSSHRTLDNYGYTF	TGTGCCAGCAGCTCCCATAGGACTCTGGACAACTATGGCTACACCTTC
TRBV7-6	-	-	TRBJ1-5	CASTPTDSTSNQPQHF	TGTGCCAGCACCCCGACGGACAGCACGAGCAATCAGCCCCAGCATTTT